This TCR beta chain was sequenced for a study of cytomegalovirus exposure and HLA in healthy donors. Amplification used 60 Vbeta primers and 13 Jbeta primers. TCRdb's table, derived via immunoSEQ multiplex PCR, lists solely in-frame clones and lacks some. The profile covers roughly 190,000 clones, with 65% to 90% appearing a single time and roughly 6% taken by the ten largest. Sequenced: PBMCs. This receptor was identified in a man aged 40-55 years in good health and CMV-seropositive.

CDR3 region: CASSPGDRAYEQYF. The CDR3 DNA is TGTGCCAGCAGTCCCGGGGACAGGGCCTACGAGCAGTACTTC. This sequence joins TRBV28 and TRBJ2-7, with 9 bases identical to TRBD1. Unmatched junction bases numbered 4, after V lost 5 bases and J lost 2 bases. Germline lookup yields CDR1 MDHEN and CDR2 SYDVKM. The CDR3 covers 14 residues.